This entry lists 16 T cell receptor beta chains sequenced from one sample in a study of control samples from healthy donors and cancer patients. The method was immunoSEQ multiplex PCR; TCRdb's version includes in-frame clones alone and lacks a portion of them. The data hold 150,000 to 200,000 clones, with roughly 90% observed a single time. Sequencing used blood. Every receptor here comes from a woman between 45 and 60 years old in good health.

Only one count was recorded for this clone. The gene calls are TRBV19 and TRBJ2-4; 9 bases line up with TRBD2. V was pared by 3 bases and J by 3 bases, with 15 bases of the junction left unmatched. The CDR3 extends over 19 amino acids. Germline lookup yields CDR1 LNHDA and CDR2 SQIVND (reference sequence). The DNA for the CDR3 is TGTGCCAGTAGTATGTCTGGCGGGAGGGCGAATTGGGGCAAAAACATTCAGTACTTC. Translating it yields CASSMSGGRANWGKNIQYF.

This rearrangement joins TRBV29-1 to TRBJ1-4; 11 bases agree with TRBD1. Trimming took 7 bases from V and 8 from J; bases not matched to a gene: 12. Germline V CDR1 and CDR2: SQVTM, ANQGSEA. The CDR3 contains 15 residues. CDR3 bases: TGCAGCGGGGGAGGACAGGGGGCGTCGGGAGAAAAACTGTTTTTT. Amino acids: CSGGGQGASGEKLFF.

The genes are TRBV5-6 and TRBJ2-3, with TRBD2 as a possible D gene (6 bases). V was shortened by 7 bases and J by 3 bases, with 15 bases between the two germline ends. CDR1 SGHDT and CDR2 YYEEEE come from the germline V gene. The CDR3 has 14 residues. CDR3 residues: CASAPGGMTDTQYF. The CDR3, as DNA: TGTGCCAGCGCTCCTGGCGGGATGACAGATACGCAGTATTTT.

This clone occurred once. The chain recombines TRBV7-9 with TRBJ2-1; D remains unclear. Germline V gene sequence: CDR1 SEHNR, CDR2 FQNEAQ (reference sequence). CDR3 size: 11 residues. V lost 3 bases and J 6 bases, leaving 3 bases between the germline ends. CDR3 sequence: CASSFPNEQFF. CDR3 DNA: TGTGCCAGCAGCTTCCCCAATGAGCAGTTCTTC.

DNA for the CDR3: TGTGCCACCAGTGATTCCGCCCCGCAAGGCGGCAATCAGCCCCAGCATTTT. Translating gives CATSDSAPQGGNQPQHF. The chain has TRBV24-1 and TRBJ1-5; D not resolved. Between the trimmed V and J ends, which lost 2 bases and 2 bases, there was a span of 15 bases. Germline V CDR1 and CDR2: KGHDR, SFDVKD. This CDR3 has 17 amino acids.

The CDR3 DNA is TGCAGCGTCGAATTGCCCGGGGGCCGTCGGACTGAAGCTTTCTTT. It yields the protein CSVELPGGRRTEAFF. The genes are TRBV29-1 and TRBJ1-1; TRBD1 might be the D (6 bases). There are 15 residues in the CDR3. Trimming took off 6 bases at V and 5 bases at J, with 22 bases between the two ends. Per germline, CDR1 SQVTM and CDR2 ANQGSEA. The entire variable domain, with the rest obtained from reference TRBV29-1 and TRBJ1-1, is as follows: SAVISQKPSRDICQRGTSLTIQCQVDSQVTMMFWYRQQPGQSLTLIATANQGSEATYESGFVIDKFPISRPNLTFSTLTVSNMSPEDSSIYLCSVELPGGRRTEAFFGQGTRLTVV.

The J gene is TRBJ1-1, the V gene TRBV6-5; 7 nucleotides line up with TRBD1. This CDR3 region has 13 residues. Germline CDR1 and CDR2: MNHEY and SVGAGI. J was trimmed by 10 bases and V by 6 bases; bases with no gene match: 11. The CDR3 DNA reads as TGTGCCAGCAGCCCCCCCGGCCCAGGGGGAGCTTTCTTT. Amino acids: CASSPPGPGGAFF.

The CDR3 coding sequence is TGTGCCATCAGTGAGGGGGAGACCCAGTACTTC. The encoded protein is CAISEGETQYF. The rearrangement uses TRBV10-3 and TRBJ2-5; D not resolved. This CDR3 has 11 amino acids. Germline V gene lookup returns CDR1 ENHRY and CDR2 SYGVKD. With 2 bases removed from V and 5 bases from J, the gap between germline ends came to 3 bases.

The chain uses TRBV5-4 and TRBJ2-3; 7 nucleotides align to TRBD2. CDR3 length equals 14 residues. Germline CDR1 reads SGHNT; CDR2 reads YYREEE (reference sequence). V was pared by 7 bases and J by 4 bases, with 9 bases of the junction left unmatched. The CDR3 sequence: CASFPSGVADTQYF. CDR3 coding DNA: TGTGCCAGCTTCCCCAGCGGGGTAGCAGATACGCAGTATTTT.

The chain is built from TRBV5-4 and TRBJ1-3, with 8 bases identical to TRBD1. The CDR3 spans 16 residues. CDR1 is SGHNT, CDR2 YYREEE, per germline (reference sequence). The ends lost 0 bases at V and 4 bases at J; junction bases unmatched: 6. The CDR3 loop reads CASSLGPDRVGNTIYF. The CDR3 coding sequence is TGTGCCAGCAGCTTGGGGCCGGACAGGGTGGGAAACACCATATATTTT. The full variable domain, completed using reference TRBV5-4 and TRBJ1-3, is ETGVTQSPTHLIKTRGQQVTLRCSSQSGHNTVSWYQQALGQGPQFIFQYYREEENGRGNFPPRFSGLQFPNYSSELNVNALELDDSALYLCASSLGPDRVGNTIYFGEGSWLTVV.

This clone was counted once. In DNA, the CDR3 is TGTGCCAGCAGCCAAGACCCCTCCGACAGGCTTGGCTACGAGCAGTACTTC. Its translation is CASSQDPSDRLGYEQYF. J is TRBJ2-7 and V is TRBV3-1 (or the pseudogene TRBV3-2), with D perhaps matching TRBD1 (6 bases). The germline gives CDR1 LGHDT, CDR2 YNNKEL (reference sequence). CDR3 size: 17 residues. Trimming removed 0 bases from V and 3 bases from J, with 18 bases in between.

This chain uses TRBV9 with TRBJ1-2, with 7 bases identical to TRBD1. V was pared by 4 bases and J by 5 bases, with 8 bases of the junction left unmatched. Germline-derived CDR1 and CDR2 are SGDLS and YYNGEE. The CDR3 is 14 amino acids. The CDR3 is CASSPLGQFYGYTF. Written as DNA, the CDR3 is TGTGCCAGCAGCCCCCTGGGACAGTTTTATGGCTACACCTTC.

V usage is TRBV7-2 and J usage is TRBJ1-5; D might be TRBD1 (5 bases). The CDR3 runs to 15 residues. Trimming took 5 bases from V and 2 from J, leaving 13 bases between them. CDR1 is SGHTA and CDR2 is FQGNSA in the germline V gene. CDR3 nucleotides: TGTGCCAGCAGCGTTGGACAAGGGGGCAATCAGCCCCAGCATTTT. Encoded protein: CASSVGQGGNQPQHF.

V and J are TRBV30 and TRBJ2-2; D may be TRBD1 (5 bases). Trimming removed 3 bases at V and 1 base at J, with 21 bases between. The germline V gene has CDR1 GTSNPN and CDR2 SVGIG (reference sequence). The CDR3 loop spans 18 amino acids. CDR3 amino acids: CAWRKRGAGWGNTGELFF. CDR3 in DNA: TGTGCCTGGAGGAAAAGGGGCGCCGGCTGGGGGAACACCGGGGAGCTGTTTTTT.

J is TRBJ1-3 and V is TRBV7-2; D possibly corresponds to TRBD1 (5 bases). The V gene's germline CDR1 is SGHTA and CDR2 FQGNSA. V lost 0 bases to trimming and J lost 1 base, with 10 bases between them. The CDR3 extends over 16 amino acids. The CDR3 DNA is TGTGCCAGCAGCTTAGCTCCAGGGCCGTCTGGAAACACCATATATTTT. Translation gives CASSLAPGPSGNTIYF. Based on the CDR3 plus reference TRBV7-2 and TRBJ1-3, the full variable domain is GAGVSQSPSNKVTEKGKDVELRCDPISGHTALYWYRQSLGQGLEFLIYFQGNSAPDKSGLPSDRFSAERTGGSVSTLTIQRTQQEDSAVYLCASSLAPGPSGNTIYFGEGSWLTVV.

The chain couples TRBV5-1 to TRBJ2-3, with D tentatively TRBD1 (7 bases). V was cut by 0 bases and J by 6 bases, with 11 bases left in between. Germline loops: CDR1 SGHRS, CDR2 YFSETQ. The CDR3 loop spans 14 amino acids. The CDR3 region is CASSLVAGGDTQYF. The CDR3, as DNA: TGCGCCAGCAGCTTGGTCGCAGGGGGGGATACGCAGTATTTT. The full variable domain, its missing parts supplied by reference TRBV5-1 and TRBJ2-3, is KAGVTQTPRYLIKTRGQQVTLSCSPISGHRSVSWYQQTPGQGLQFLFEYFSETQRNKGNFPGRFSGRQFSNSRSEMNVSTLELGDSALYLCASSLVAGGDTQYFGPGTRLTVL.